The clone carrying this T cell receptor (beta chain) has a count of ten or more. These data are taken from a study of spatial heterogeneity in lung cancer. The time point here: sample taken at primary tumor resection. Each CDR3 protein gets one entry after TCRdb re-called the 5' RACE reads with MiXCR. The sample consists of 20,000 or so distinct CDR3 sequences, 3.3% of them appearing once. The V gene lost 10 bases and the J gene lost 0 bases, with 10 bases spanning the gap. This CDR3 has 13 residues. In germline, CDR1 is ENHRY, CDR2 SYGVKD. Specimen: PBMCs, collected at surgery. This receptor was identified in a female donor with early-stage non-small cell lung cancer. The genes are TRBV10-3 and TRBJ2-1; D gene ambiguous. CDR3 sequence reads: CATRIGSYNEQFF. The DNA for the CDR3 is TGTGCCACGCGGATAGGCTCCTACAATGAGCAGTTCTTC.